This T cell receptor (beta chain) was obtained from a study of regulatory T cells in long-lasting Graves disease. Study details: The antithyroid drugs taken by newly diagnosed Graves' patients had been used for under 3 months.

Study-wide points: Newly diagnosed Graves' patients exceeded persistent ones in TCR diversity.

The time point: newly diagnosed GD, antithyroid drugs for less than 3 months. Scientists built the TCR library using RNA that was extracted from PBMCs. V gave up 4 bases and J gave up 2 bases, with 13 bases separating them. The CDR3 contains 15 residues. Germline CDR1 and CDR2: SGDLS and YYNGEE. Combining iRepertoire HTBI primers with Arm-PCR of CDR3 regions, the authors built TCR beta libraries. From the multiplex PCR reads, TCRdb called clonotypes with MiXCR, one entry per CDR3 protein. The sample has about 610,000 distinct CDR3 sequences; about 16% are singletons. This clonotype was picked up a small number of times. What it recognizes is unknown. These data also formed part of another study, on T cells in Graves' hyperthyroidism and ophthalmopathy. As that report states: Thyroid ultrasound and orbital computed tomography, with clinical symptoms and serum thyroxine and TRAb, informed diagnoses.

V and J are TRBV9 and TRBJ2-1; perhaps D is TRBD1 or TRBD2 (6 bases each). This TCR was recovered from a man aged 18-30 years with Graves disease. This specimen was peripheral blood mononuclear cells (PBMCs), taken at new diagnosis, from a patient treated with antithyroid drugs. CDR3 loop: CASSPPGGPYNEQFF. The CDR3 nucleotides are TGTGCCAGCAGCCCCCCCGGGGGCCCCTACAATGAGCAGTTCTTC.